A selection of T cell receptor beta chains follows, all from one sample in a study of cytomegalovirus exposure and HLA in healthy donors. This table comes from immunoSEQ multiplex PCR, and its TCRdb copy is limited to in-frame clones, with some not included. The sample includes some 180,000 clones, 80% of them seen just once. Sequenced: PBMCs. Receptor source: a girl aged 10 to 17 in good health and CMV-seropositive. Both conserved end residues are part of each CDR3. Each record gives: J gene, clone size, D gene, V gene, CDR3 DNA, CDR3 protein. The D gene is left open where the match is weak. Expanded clones are given a class, and other clones once, few, many or no size at all.

>TRBJ2-1|.|TRBD2|TRBV29-1
TGCAGCGTTGAGCTAGCGGGAGGACAACAAATGAATGAGCAGTTCTTC
CSVELAGGQQMNEQFF
>TRBJ1-1|once|.|TRBV7-9
TGTGCCAGCAGCTTAGGGGGACAGAACACTGAAGCTTTCTTT
CASSLGGQNTEAFF
>TRBJ1-1|.|.|TRBV18
TGTGCCAGCTCACCAAGGGCGGGGACTGAAGCTTTCTTT
CASSPRAGTEAFF
>TRBJ1-2|.|TRBD1|TRBV14
TGTGCCAGCAGCCCAGGACAGGGGGTGGGCTATGGCTACACCTTC
CASSPGQGVGYGYTF
>TRBJ1-4|once|.|TRBV7-9
TGTGCCAGCAGCCTCCGGCAGGGTGCTGAAAAACTGTTTTTT
CASSLRQGAEKLFF
>TRBJ2-1|.|TRBD2|TRBV5-1
TGCGCCAGCAGCTCCCGTGACCTAGCGGACCTTTACAATGAGCAGTTCTTC
CASSSRDLADLYNEQFF
>TRBJ2-1|.|.|TRBV7-2
TGTGCCAGCAGCGTCAGCGGACTCTCCTACAATGAGCAGTTCTTC
CASSVSGLSYNEQFF
>TRBJ2-7|.|TRBD2|TRBV6-6
TGTGCCAGCACTGGGGGACTAGCGGGAGATACCTACGAGCAGTACTTC
CASTGGLAGDTYEQYF
>TRBJ2-3|.|TRBD1|TRBV6-5
TGTGCCAGCAGCCAGACAGGGGTGGGGTGGGATACGCAGTATTTT
CASSQTGVGWDTQYF
>TRBJ1-1|.|.|TRBV19
TGTGCCAGTAGTAAGGCGGGGACGGGTTCAATGAACACTGAAGCTTTCTTT
CASSKAGTGSMNTEAFF
>TRBJ2-7|once|.|TRBV10-3
TGTGCCATCAGGCCGAGCGACTCCTACGAGCAGTACTTC
CAIRPSDSYEQYF
>TRBJ2-7|.|TRBD1|TRBV12-5
TGTGCTAGTGGTTTGATCCCGGGACAGATGTACTTC
CASGLIPGQMYF
>TRBJ2-7|.|.|TRBV11-2
TGTGCCAGCAGCTTAGATTTGATAGCGGAGGCCTACGAGCAGTACTTC
CASSLDLIAEAYEQYF
>TRBJ2-3|.|.|TRBV30
TGTGCCTGGAGTGCTCGGACAGATACGCAGTATTTT
CAWSARTDTQYF
>TRBJ2-3|few|.|TRBV28
TGTGCCAGCGATCCTCCGGGGAGCACAGATACGCAGTATTTT
CASDPPGSTDTQYF
>TRBJ2-7|.|TRBD2|TRBV9
TGTGCCAGCAGCGCCTATTCCCGGGGGGATTACGAGCAGTACTTC
CASSAYSRGDYEQYF
>TRBJ2-3|.|.|TRBV5-8
TGTGCCAGCAGCACCCAGGCAGATACGCAGTATTTT
CASSTQADTQYF
>TRBJ2-7|.|TRBD1|TRBV27
TGTGCCAGCAGTCTTGCCAGGGGGCCCTACGAGCAGTACTTC
CASSLARGPYEQYF
>TRBJ2-7|.|TRBD2|TRBV29-1
TGCAGCGTTGGGAGTAGCGGGCTCATCTACGAGCAGTACTTC
CSVGSSGLIYEQYF
>TRBJ1-1|few|.|TRBV7-9
TGTGCCAGCAGCTTCGTTCCGGGGAGAGCTGAAGCTTTCTTT
CASSFVPGRAEAFF
>TRBJ2-1|.|.|TRBV6-5
TGTGCCAGCGGAATGGCGGTTGTAGGTGAGCAGTTCTTC
CASGMAVVGEQFF
>TRBJ2-1|.|.|TRBV27
TGTGCCAGCAGTTTAGGGCTAGACAGTCAGCAGTTCTTC
CASSLGLDSQQFF
>TRBJ2-1|few|TRBD1|TRBV30
TGTGCCTGGAGCGGACAGGGGTACAATGAGCAGTTCTTC
CAWSGQGYNEQFF
>TRBJ2-1|.|TRBD2|TRBV19
TGTGCCAGTAGTCTGGGACTAGCGAGCTACAATGAGCAGTTCTTC
CASSLGLASYNEQFF
>TRBJ2-1|.|TRBD1|TRBV5-4
TGTGCCAGCAGCTTCGACAGGGCCGCAAATGAGCAGTTCTTC
CASSFDRAANEQFF
>TRBJ2-3|once|.|TRBV6-5
TGTGCCAGCAGCCCGAACTATAACACAGATACGCAGTATTTT
CASSPNYNTDTQYF
>TRBJ2-7|once|.|TRBV6-5
TGTGCCAGCAGTTACTCTTTCGGAGTCTACGAGCAGTACTTC
CASSYSFGVYEQYF
>TRBJ2-2|.|.|TRBV12-5
TGTGCTAGTGGTTTGGTACAAAAGAACACCGGGGAGCTGTTTTTT
CASGLVQKNTGELFF
>TRBJ2-2|.|.|TRBV6-5
TGTGCCAGCAGTTACTCGATAGGGGGGGGAACCGGGGAGCTGTTTTTT
CASSYSIGGGTGELFF
>TRBJ1-3|.|.|TRBV9
TGTGCCAGCAGCGTAGATAGGGGGAACACCATATATTTT
CASSVDRGNTIYF
>TRBJ2-7|.|.|TRBV7-2
TGTGCCAGCAGCGCCTCTAACTCCTACGAGCAGTACTTC
CASSASNSYEQYF
>TRBJ2-2|.|.|TRBV11-1
TGTGCCAGCAGCTTAGAGGGGGGGAATACCGGGGAGCTGTTTTTT
CASSLEGGNTGELFF
>TRBJ1-1|.|.|TRBV27
TGTGCCAGCAGTTTAGATCGGGGGGACACTGAAGCTTTCTTT
CASSLDRGDTEAFF
>TRBJ2-7|.|TRBD1|TRBV7-6
TGTGCCAGCAGCCTCCGACAGGGAGATAGCTCCTACGAGCAGTACTTC
CASSLRQGDSSYEQYF
>TRBJ2-7|.|.|TRBV7-3
TGTGCCAGCAGCCCGGAGATTGGAGGGCTTTACGAGCAGTACTTC
CASSPEIGGLYEQYF
>TRBJ2-7|.|TRBD2|TRBV5-1
TGCGCCAGCAGCCCGTTAGCGGGCCACTCCTACGAGCAGTACTTC
CASSPLAGHSYEQYF
>TRBJ1-2|.|.|TRBV11-2
TGTGCCAGCAGCTTAGCCCACCGTCCGGGTAACTATGGCTACACCTTC
CASSLAHRPGNYGYTF
>TRBJ2-7|.|TRBD2|TRBV6-5
TGTGCCAGCTCTGGTGGGAGGGGTGACAAGCAGTACTTC
CASSGGRGDKQYF
>TRBJ1-1|.|TRBD1|TRBV27
TGTGCCAGCAGTCCGCCTCCGGGACAGGGCCGTCAAACTAACACTGAAGCTTTCTTT
CASSPPPGQGRQTNTEAFF
>TRBJ2-3|.|TRBD2|TRBV29-1
TGCAGCGTTATCCTAGCGGGAGGCCCTCGCACAGATACGCAGTATTTT
CSVILAGGPRTDTQYF
>TRBJ2-1|.|.|TRBV11-2
TGTGCCAGCAGCGTCCCGAGCTTCGGAGGGCCGAGGAATGAGCAGTTCTTC
CASSVPSFGGPRNEQFF
>TRBJ2-1|.|.|TRBV11-3
TGTGCCAGCAGCTCAGAGGGGAGGAATGAGCAGTTCTTC
CASSSEGRNEQFF
>TRBJ2-2|.|TRBD2|TRBV10-1
TGCGCCAGCAGTGATCTGCTAGCGGGAGATCGTGGCGGGGAGCTGTTTTTT
CASSDLLAGDRGGELFF
>TRBJ2-7|.|TRBD2|TRBV10-2
TGCGCCAGCCATTCCCTAGCGGACCCCTCCTACGAGCAGTACTTC
CASHSLADPSYEQYF